Below, 29 T cell receptor beta chains from the same sample are listed, as sequenced in a study of blood T cells in healthy people across ages. Primers used in a second PCR of about 7 to 12 cycles were a sample-barcoded 5' primer and a J-beta primer mix. TCRdb passed the 5' RACE reads through MiXCR, listing each CDR3 protein once. The sample carries over 1,300,000 distinct CDR3 sequences, 59% recorded once. The sequenced sample consisted of blood. The receptors were sampled from a man between 18 and 35 years old in good health.

The genes are TRBV7-9 and TRBJ2-5, with TRBD1 matching 8 bases. This CDR3 spans 16 amino acids. Germline-derived CDR1 and CDR2 are SEHNR and FQNEAQ (reference sequence). Trimming cost V 1 base and J 4 bases; bases outside gene matches: 8. This CDR3 reads CASSLVSGGKGETQYF. The CDR3 DNA follows: TGTGCCAGCAGCTTAGTGTCAGGGGGCAAAGGAGAGACCCAGTACTTC.

The chain employs TRBV27 and TRBJ2-7, with D uncertain. Germline assignment: CDR1 MNHEY and CDR2 SMNVEV (reference sequence). V dropped 3 bases and J dropped 4 bases, with 10 bases sitting between them. The CDR3 has 13 amino acids. The CDR3 DNA sequence: TGTGCCAGCAGTTTCGGAAGGTGGTACGAGCAGTACTTC. Residues: CASSFGRWYEQYF.

This chain joins TRBV29-1 and TRBJ2-3, with 8 nucleotides matching TRBD2. The CDR3 is made up of 17 amino acids. V shed 2 bases and J 2 bases; nucleotides not matched to a gene: 12. Germline CDR1 reads SQVTM; CDR2 reads ANQGSEA. The CDR3 loop is CSVEQRERFGHTDTQYF. CDR3 bases: TGCAGCGTTGAACAGCGGGAGCGTTTCGGGCACACAGATACGCAGTATTTT.

CDR3 sequence (DNA): TGCGCCAGCAGCCCCTTGCTCGGGGACAGGGGCTACGAGCAGTACTTC. This encodes CASSPLLGDRGYEQYF. V is TRBV4-3 and J is TRBJ2-7, with TRBD1 matching over 10 bases. V gave up 4 bases and J gave up 3 bases; unmatched junction bases: 9. The CDR3 covers 16 residues. Germline V gives CDR1 LGHNA, CDR2 YSLEER.

The V gene is TRBV6-1, the J gene TRBJ2-5; TRBD1 aligns across 10 bases. The J call may be wrong; the DNA end is better matched by TRBJ2-7. The germline gives CDR1 MNHNS, CDR2 SASEGT. This CDR3 has 15 residues. CDR3 sequence (DNA): TGTGCCAGCAGTGATCGGGACAGGGGCTTTTCCGAGCAGTACTTC. Amino acid sequence: CASSDRDRGFSEQYF.

The genes are TRBV27 and TRBJ1-2; D perhaps matches TRBD1 (6 bases). V was pared by 4 bases and J by 6 bases, with 12 bases between. Germline V lookup: CDR1 MNHEY, CDR2 SMNVEV (reference sequence). This CDR3 comprises 13 residues. CDR3: CASSSGGRDGYTF. CDR3 bases: TGTGCCAGCAGTTCGGGGGGGCGCGATGGCTACACCTTC.

The chain combines TRBV4-2 with TRBJ1-2; D is ambiguous. This CDR3 has 15 amino acids. Trimming cost V 3 bases and J 0 bases, with 11 bases left between them. Germline CDR1 and CDR2: LGHNA and YNFKEQ. The CDR3 region is CASSHRDGSNYGYTF. In nucleotides, the CDR3 is TGTGCCAGCAGCCACCGCGACGGATCTAACTATGGCTACACCTTC.

The rearrangement uses TRBV7-9 and TRBJ1-2, with D possibly matching TRBD1 (6 bases). Germline loops: CDR1 SEHNR, CDR2 FQNEAQ (reference sequence). The CDR3 sequence is 15 residues long. V was cut by 5 bases and J by 4 bases, with 17 bases left in between. The CDR3 reads CASSTRRGRRYGYTF. CDR3 in DNA: TGTGCCAGCAGCACCCGCAGGGGTAGGCGCTATGGCTACACCTTC.

The chain uses TRBV6-2 or TRBV6-3 and TRBJ2-5; 7 nucleotides align to TRBD1. The J call may be mistaken, given a closer DNA end match to TRBJ2-7. Per germline, CDR1 MNHEY and CDR2 SVGEGT. This CDR3 comprises 14 residues. CDR3 sequence reads: CASSDLTGSYEQYF. CDR3 coding DNA: TGTGCCAGCAGTGACCTGACAGGGTCCTACGAGCAGTACTTC.

CDR3 protein: CASSLWRQNTEAFF. CDR3 in DNA: TGCGCCAGCAGCTTGTGGCGGCAGAACACTGAAGCTTTCTTT. V is TRBV5-1 and J is TRBJ1-1; no reliable D call. This CDR3 is built from 14 residues. V was clipped by 1 base and J by 1 base, with 8 bases between them. In germline, CDR1 is SGHRS, CDR2 YFSETQ.

The table lists this clonotype with a few counts. The chain employs TRBV29-1 and TRBJ2-3; D call uncertain. The V end lost 3 bases, the J end lost 1 base, and 5 bases lay between the germline ends. CDR1 and CDR2 (germline): SQVTM, ANQGSEA. CDR3 length: 12 amino acids. CDR3 sequence: CSVDAGTDTQYF. CDR3 bases: TGCAGCGTTGACGCCGGCACAGATACGCAGTATTTT.

The gene calls are TRBV20-1 and TRBJ2-5, with D perhaps TRBD1 (5 bases). Trimming cost V 1 base and J 2 bases, with 11 bases left between them. The CDR3 spans 14 residues. Germline V lookup: CDR1 DFQATT, CDR2 SNEGSKA (reference sequence). CDR3 sequence (DNA): TGCAGTGCTAGAGGTGGGGCAGCTCAAGAGACCCAGTACTTC. It translates to CSARGGAAQETQYF.

The V gene is TRBV10-2, the J gene TRBJ1-2; possibly TRBD1 for D (6 bases). There are 14 residues in the CDR3. Germline lookup yields CDR1 WSHSY and CDR2 SAAADI. Trimming removed 7 bases from V and 1 base from J, with 13 bases in between. The CDR3 spells CASTFDRSNYGYTF. The CDR3 DNA is TGCGCCAGCACCTTTGACAGGAGTAACTATGGCTACACCTTC.

The chain uses TRBV12-3 or TRBV12-4 and TRBJ2-4, with 7 bases lining up with TRBD1. Germline trimming cut 2 bases from V and 13 bases from J; bases unmatched to any gene: 14. The CDR3 has 15 amino acids. CDR3 sequence reads: CASSLRGHEILEQYF. CDR3 coding DNA: TGTGCCAGCAGTTTAAGGGGGCACGAGATTTTGGAGCAGTACTTC.

The rearrangement links TRBV12-3 or TRBV12-4 to TRBJ1-1, with 8 bases that match TRBD1. Trimming removed 7 bases from V and 4 bases from J; junction bases left unmatched: 5. This CDR3 region has 13 residues. CDR3 in amino acids: CASTIQGGTEAFF. The CDR3 nucleotides are TGTGCCAGCACCATACAGGGGGGCACTGAAGCTTTCTTT.

The gene calls are TRBV7-9 and TRBJ2-2; the D is unclear. CDR1 and CDR2 (germline): SEHNR, FQNEAQ (reference sequence). The CDR3 is 13 amino acids. Trimming took 1 base from V and 6 from J, leaving 6 bases between them. CDR3: CASSLGAPGELFF. The CDR3 DNA is TGTGCCAGCAGCTTAGGTGCTCCCGGGGAGCTGTTTTTT.

This chain joins TRBV29-1 and TRBJ2-1; 7 positions match TRBD1. The CDR3 consists of 14 residues. The germline CDR1 and CDR2 sequences are SQVTM and ANQGSEA. The J segment lost 2 bases and the V segment lost 6 bases, leaving 7 bases of the junction unmatched. The CDR3 here is CSVATGAAYNEQFF. CDR3 nucleotides: TGCAGCGTAGCAACAGGGGCTGCCTACAATGAGCAGTTCTTC.

The chain joins TRBV20-1 to TRBJ2-1, with D unresolved. The CDR3 covers 14 residues. Trimming stripped 3 bases from V and 0 bases from J, with 9 bases between. Per the germline V gene, CDR1 is DFQATT and CDR2 is SNEGSKA (reference sequence). Written as DNA, the CDR3 is TGCAGTGCTAGGGTCGTGGACTCCTACAATGAGCAGTTCTTC. Amino acids: CSARVVDSYNEQFF.

In DNA, the CDR3 is TGCAGCGTTTATACCGGGACAGGGGATCGCGAGCAGTACTTC. Its translation is CSVYTGTGDREQYF. The chain joins TRBV29-1 to TRBJ2-7, with 10 bases that match TRBD1. Germline loops: CDR1 SQVTM, CDR2 ANQGSEA. The CDR3 is 14 amino acids. The J segment lost 6 bases and the V segment lost 5 bases, leaving 10 bases of the junction unmatched.

The chain employs TRBV6-5 and TRBJ1-5, with TRBD1 matching over 7 bases. Losses at the gene ends were 5 bases for V and 6 bases for J; bases not matched to a gene: 4. This CDR3 is built from 13 residues. Germline assignment: CDR1 MNHEY and CDR2 SVGAGI. The CDR3 sequence: CASSPTGPQPQHF. The CDR3 coding sequence is TGTGCCAGCAGTCCGACAGGGCCTCAGCCCCAGCATTTT.

The V call is TRBV2, the J call TRBJ2-7, with TRBD2 identical over 11 bases. The CDR3 length is 15 residues. Per germline, CDR1 SNHLY and CDR2 FYNNEI. Trimming took 4 bases from V and 0 from J; bases not matched to a gene: 2. CDR3 coding DNA: TGTGCCAGCAGTGGGACTAGCGGGTACTCCTACGAGCAGTACTTC. Translated: CASSGTSGYSYEQYF.

The table lists this clonotype with a count of one. The chain has TRBV6-4 and TRBJ1-1, with no clear D. V was cut by 3 bases and J by 2 bases, with 10 bases left in between. This CDR3 region has 14 residues. Germline V gene data show CDR1 as MRHNA and CDR2 as SNTAGT. CDR3: CASSDGLPNTEAFF. The CDR3, as DNA: TGTGCCAGCAGTGATGGACTTCCTAACACTGAAGCTTTCTTT.

The genes are TRBV4-3 and TRBJ2-1; tentatively, D is TRBD2 (6 bases). The CDR3 has 13 amino acids. V was trimmed by 4 bases and J by 8 bases, leaving 12 bases between them. Looked up from germline, CDR1 is LGHNA and CDR2 is YSLEER. CDR3 coding DNA: TGCGCCAGCAGCCCTCAGGAGGGAGATGAGCAGTTCTTC. It is translated as CASSPQEGDEQFF.

This rearrangement joins TRBV3-1 to TRBJ2-1; D is perhaps TRBD2 (6 bases). Germline V gene data show CDR1 as LGHDT and CDR2 as YNNKEL (reference sequence). V was trimmed by 3 bases and J by 7 bases, leaving 25 bases between them. The CDR3 runs to 18 residues. In nucleotides, the CDR3 is TGTGCCAGCAGCCAGGGACCCGGGACTCAGTGGACTATAAATGAGCAGTTCTTC. The encoded protein is CASSQGPGTQWTINEQFF.

The chain joins TRBV27 to TRBJ1-2; D is perhaps TRBD1 (5 bases). The V end lost 5 bases, the J end lost 6 bases, and 25 bases lay between the germline ends. Per germline, CDR1 MNHEY and CDR2 SMNVEV (reference sequence). This CDR3 is built from 17 residues. The CDR3 loop is CASSPYKGPLGNDGYTF. The CDR3 region has the DNA TGTGCCAGCAGTCCCTATAAGGGGCCCTTGGGAAATGATGGCTACACCTTC.

The rearrangement links TRBV20-1 to TRBJ2-7; D might be TRBD2 (6 bases). From germline, CDR1 is DFQATT and CDR2 SNEGSKA (reference sequence). The V end was cut by 1 base, the J end by 7 bases, with 11 bases between. The CDR3 is 12 amino acids. The CDR3 loop reads CSARVPGGEQYF. The CDR3 bases are TGCAGTGCTAGAGTTCCCGGGGGTGAGCAGTACTTC.

The chain combines TRBV6-1 with TRBJ1-1; 7 positions agree with TRBD1. From germline, CDR1 is MNHNS and CDR2 SASEGT. J gave up 1 base and V 6 bases, and 17 bases lay outside the gene matches. CDR3 size: 18 residues. Here the CDR3 DNA reads TGTGCCAGCAGAGAACTTTACGGCGGTCGACAGGGGAACACTGAAGCTTTCTTT. Protein product: CASRELYGGRQGNTEAFF.

The chain couples TRBV4-3 to TRBJ2-1, with D possibly TRBD2 on 5 matching bases. Germline V gene sequence: CDR1 LGHNA, CDR2 YSLEER. With 0 bases removed from V and 4 bases from J, the gap between germline ends came to 10 bases. The CDR3 has 15 amino acids. The CDR3 DNA sequence: TGCGCCAGCAGCCAAGATTGGCGCGGGTACAATGAGCAGTTCTTC. The encoded protein is CASSQDWRGYNEQFF.

The chain is built from TRBV20-1 and TRBJ1-1; weak D call: TRBD1 (6 bases). The germline V and J ends were trimmed by 2 bases and 3 bases, with 13 bases remaining between them. CDR3 length: 14 amino acids. Germline CDR1 is DFQATT and CDR2 is SNEGSKA (reference sequence). The DNA for the CDR3 is TGCAGTGCTAGAAATGAGGACAGAGACACTGAAGCTTTCTTT. This translates into CSARNEDRDTEAFF.